The 28 T cell receptor beta chains given below trace back to one sample, sequenced in a study of cytomegalovirus exposure and HLA in healthy donors (dated by TCRdb to 2016 to 2017). Library preparation employed the immunoSEQ multiplex PCR assay. The multiplex PCR relied on a mix of 60 forward primers for TCR Vbeta segments and 13 reverse primers for TCR Jbeta segments. This is the immuneACCESS table as TCRdb keeps it, with only in-frame sequences that have V and J called. A part of the clones is gone; compared with another copy, unresolved V genes explain less than half, and the rest is unexplained. In this sample the table shows roughly 150,000 clones, 60% to 80% of which occur a single time. The top ten clones comprise 4% to 5% of the sample. Sequenced: PBMCs. The receptor source for this set is a man younger than 30 in good health and CMV-seropositive.

A few counts support this clone. The chain is built from TRBV29-1 and TRBJ2-3, with TRBD2 matching 9 bases. Germline CDR1 reads SQVTM; CDR2 reads ANQGSEA. With 4 bases clipped from V and 4 bases from J, the junction kept 6 bases outside the gene matches. This CDR3 comprises 14 residues. CDR3 bases: TGCAGCGTTGCGGCGGGGGGGGTGGCAGATACGCAGTATTTT. It encodes CSVAAGGVADTQYF.

The chain uses TRBV5-1 and TRBJ1-4, with D tentatively TRBD1 (6 bases). Trimming took off 2 bases at V and 5 bases at J, with 10 bases between the two ends. Per germline, CDR1 SGHRS and CDR2 YFSETQ. The CDR3 extends over 14 amino acids. The CDR3 sequence is CASSFLQGNEKLFF. The CDR3 DNA sequence: TGCGCCAGCAGCTTTCTACAGGGCAATGAAAAACTGTTTTTT.

The genes are TRBV19 and TRBJ1-2, with TRBD1 matching over 7 bases. V trimming: 0 bases; J trimming: 0 bases; junction bases outside the gene matches: 4. The CDR3 spans 16 residues. The V gene's germline CDR1 is LNHDA and CDR2 SQIVND (reference sequence). This CDR3 is CASSIEGTVANYGYTF. The CDR3 bases are TGTGCCAGTAGTATAGAAGGGACAGTAGCTAACTATGGCTACACCTTC.

The rearrangement uses TRBV11-1 and TRBJ1-4; a possible D gene is TRBD1 (5 bases). The CDR3 is made up of 15 amino acids. Trimming stripped 6 bases from V and 7 bases from J, with 18 bases between. Germline V gene lookup returns CDR1 SGHAT and CDR2 FQDESV (reference sequence). CDR3 amino acids: CASRYVGTEVEKLFF. The CDR3 nucleotides are TGTGCCAGCAGGTATGTCGGGACTGAAGTTGAAAAACTGTTTTTT.

This clone was seen a few times. V gene TRBV2 combines with J gene TRBJ1-1; D unresolved. V lost 8 bases to trimming and J lost 1 base, with 11 bases between them. Germline V gene data show CDR1 as SNHLY and CDR2 as FYNNEI. The length of the CDR3 is 13 residues. CDR3 nucleotide sequence: TGTGCCAGCCAGGAGGGCCCGAACACTGAAGCTTTCTTT. Protein product: CASQEGPNTEAFF.

The chain employs TRBV7-9 and TRBJ1-3; the D gene is possibly TRBD1 (5 bases). V lost 4 bases and J 2 bases, leaving 12 bases between the germline ends. The CDR3 length is 15 residues. The germline gives CDR1 SEHNR, CDR2 FQNEAQ (reference sequence). The chain's CDR3 is CASSSLPGTGNTIYF. DNA of the CDR3: TGTGCCAGCAGCTCCTTACCAGGGACTGGAAACACCATATATTTT.

The gene calls are TRBV4-2 and TRBJ2-5; 8 bases fit TRBD2. This CDR3 is built from 17 residues. With V trimmed by 5 bases and J by 1 base, 12 bases remained unmatched. The germline V gene encodes CDR1 LGHNA and CDR2 YNFKEQ. CDR3: CASSTGRGGGTQETQYF. Here the CDR3 DNA reads TGTGCCAGCAGCACCGGGAGGGGCGGGGGTACCCAAGAGACCCAGTACTTC.

The V and J genes are TRBV11-2 and TRBJ2-5; D perhaps matches TRBD1 (5 bases). Trimming cost V 0 bases and J 4 bases, with 15 bases left between them. CDR1 is SGHAT, CDR2 FQNNGV, per germline. This CDR3 region has 16 residues. CDR3 nucleotide sequence: TGTGCCAGCAGCTTAGATGGGGCGGCGTGGACAGAGACCCAGTACTTC. It yields the protein CASSLDGAAWTETQYF.

V is TRBV9 and J is TRBJ2-2, with D possibly TRBD1 on 6 matching bases. CDR1 and CDR2 (germline): SGDLS, YYNGEE. The V end lost 2 bases, the J end lost 3 bases, and 14 bases lay between the germline ends. The CDR3 is made up of 16 amino acids. The DNA for the CDR3 is TGTGCCAGCAGCGTCTCGACAGGTTTGGACACCGGGGAGCTGTTTTTT. This gives the protein CASSVSTGLDTGELFF.

This chain uses TRBV7-9 with TRBJ1-2; D is unclear. V lost 5 bases, J lost 7 bases, and 14 bases lay in between. The CDR3 runs to 13 residues. Germline CDR1 SEHNR, CDR2 FQNEAQ (reference sequence). In DNA, the CDR3 is TGTGCCAGCAGCCCTGATTCGAGGGTTGGCTACACCTTC. Its protein is CASSPDSRVGYTF.

This rearrangement joins TRBV6-1 to TRBJ1-5; D possibly corresponds to TRBD1 (5 bases). CDR1 is MNHNS and CDR2 is SASEGT in the germline V gene. V was shortened by 5 bases and J by 0 bases, with 11 bases between the two germline ends. The CDR3 spans 15 residues. The CDR3 loop is CASSPRTYSNQPQHF. As DNA, the CDR3 is TGTGCCAGCAGTCCTCGGACATATAGCAATCAGCCCCAGCATTTT.

The chain recombines TRBV5-1 with TRBJ2-3, with D perhaps TRBD2 (5 bases). Deletions cut 0 bases from V and 6 bases from J, with 11 bases between. Germline CDR1 and CDR2: SGHRS and YFSETQ. The CDR3 has 14 residues. CDR3 bases: TGCGCCAGCAGCTTGGAGGCTAGCAGCGATACGCAGTATTTT. Protein: CASSLEASSDTQYF.

The CDR3 DNA sequence: TGTGCCAGCAGCTCGGGGGGGATCGGCGGGGAGCTGTTTTTT. Amino acids: CASSSGGIGGELFF. The chain uses TRBV9 and TRBJ2-2, with TRBD2 matching 8 bases. The CDR3 extends over 14 amino acids. Per germline, CDR1 SGDLS and CDR2 YYNGEE. The ends lost 4 bases at V and 7 bases at J; junction bases unmatched: 6.

This clone was counted a single time. The chain recombines TRBV30 with TRBJ1-6, with a weak D call TRBD1 (6 bases). The CDR3 is 12 amino acids. CDR1 GTSNPN and CDR2 SVGIG come from the germline V gene (reference sequence). V lost 4 bases to trimming and J lost 8 bases, with 9 bases between them. The CDR3 here is CAWKQGDSPLHF. The CDR3, as DNA: TGTGCCTGGAAACAGGGCGATTCACCCCTCCACTTT.

J is TRBJ2-1 and V is TRBV5-6, with TRBD2 identical over 11 bases. The CDR3 is made up of 15 amino acids. The germline gives CDR1 SGHDT, CDR2 YYEEEE. The V gene end was trimmed by 2 bases and the J gene end by 4 bases; junction bases not matched to a gene: 2. The CDR3 reads CASSFGTSGYNEQFF. As DNA, the CDR3 is TGTGCCAGCAGCTTTGGGACTAGCGGATACAATGAGCAGTTCTTC.

This clone was seen more than once but under ten times. This chain uses TRBV9 with TRBJ2-3; 13 nucleotides align to TRBD2. The V segment lost 3 bases and the J segment 10 bases; nucleotides outside the gene matches: 11. The CDR3 totals 16 residues. Per germline, CDR1 SGDLS and CDR2 YYNGEE. CDR3 nucleotide sequence: TGTGCCAGCAGCGGCAAGCGACTAGCGGGGGGCCCACCGCAGTATTTT. This encodes CASSGKRLAGGPPQYF.

The V gene is TRBV5-5, the J gene TRBJ1-4; D is ambiguous. Germline loops: CDR1 SGHKS, CDR2 YYEKEE (reference sequence). Trimming removed 0 bases from V and 3 bases from J, with 6 bases in between. The CDR3 spans 14 residues. CDR3 in DNA: TGTGCCAGCAGCTTGGACAGTGCTAATGAAAAACTGTTTTTT. Translated, it gives CASSLDSANEKLFF.

This clone was detected a few times. This chain links TRBV5-4 with TRBJ1-4, with TRBD1 as a possible D gene (5 bases). CDR1 is SGHNT, CDR2 YYREEE, per germline (reference sequence). V was shortened by 2 bases and J by 0 bases, with 11 bases between the two germline ends. This CDR3 contains 16 residues. As DNA, the CDR3 is TGTGCCAGCAGCTTTAATCAGGGTCCAACTAATGAAAAACTGTTTTTT. This translates into CASSFNQGPTNEKLFF.

This clone showed up many times. The J gene is TRBJ2-1, the V gene TRBV5-6; D possibly corresponds to TRBD1 (5 bases). CDR1 SGHDT and CDR2 YYEEEE come from the germline V gene. This CDR3 has 15 amino acids. Trimming removed 6 bases at V and 7 bases at J, with 20 bases between. CDR3: CASKLARAPGNEQFF. Written as DNA, the CDR3 is TGTGCCAGCAAGCTTGCCAGGGCCCCTGGGAATGAGCAGTTCTTC.

This chain links TRBV7-3 with TRBJ1-2; 9 bases are a match to TRBD1. The CDR3 sequence is 17 residues long. V lost 0 bases and J lost 0; bases outside the gene matches: 5. Germline V gene sequence: CDR1 SGHTA, CDR2 FQGTGA. This CDR3 is CASSLTPTGGTNYGYTF. The CDR3 DNA sequence: TGTGCCAGCAGCTTAACGCCGACAGGGGGGACTAACTATGGCTACACCTTC.

This clone appeared a few times. The rearrangement links TRBV19 to TRBJ2-2; 8 bases fit TRBD1. Germline V lookup: CDR1 LNHDA, CDR2 SQIVND (reference sequence). With V trimmed by 7 bases and J by 2 bases, 3 bases remained unmatched. The CDR3 loop spans 14 amino acids. In nucleotides, the CDR3 is TGTGCCAGTACAGGGACAGGAAACACCGGGGAGCTGTTTTTT. Translated: CASTGTGNTGELFF.

The chain joins TRBV28 to TRBJ2-3; 10 bases map to TRBD2. The CDR3 runs 17 residues. The germline gives CDR1 MDHEN, CDR2 SYDVKM. With 2 bases clipped from V and 3 bases from J, the junction kept 8 bases outside the gene matches. This CDR3 reads CASSLGLAGGGTDTQYF. CDR3 sequence (DNA): TGTGCCAGCAGTTTAGGGTTAGCGGGAGGTGGGACAGATACGCAGTATTTT.

The chain recombines TRBV5-1 with TRBJ2-1; 7 positions match TRBD1. Looked up from germline, CDR1 is SGHRS and CDR2 is YFSETQ. CDR3 length: 15 amino acids. V shed 4 bases and J 3 bases; nucleotides not matched to a gene: 7. The CDR3 sequence is CASSRRQGGYNEQFF. CDR3 bases: TGCGCCAGCAGCCGTCGACAGGGCGGCTACAATGAGCAGTTCTTC. The complete variable domain, with remaining parts taken from reference TRBV5-1 and TRBJ2-1, reads KAGVTQTPRYLIKTRGQQVTLSCSPISGHRSVSWYQQTPGQGLQFLFEYFSETQRNKGNFPGRFSGRQFSNSRSEMNVSTLELGDSALYLCASSRRQGGYNEQFFGPGTRLTVL.

V usage is TRBV27 and J usage is TRBJ2-1; 8 nucleotides agree with TRBD1. CDR3 length: 17 amino acids. Looked up from germline, CDR1 is MNHEY and CDR2 is SMNVEV (reference sequence). Unmatched junction bases numbered 12, after V lost 4 bases and J lost 4 bases. In DNA form, the CDR3 reads TGTGCCAGCAGTTCGGACAGGGTGACCCACCAATACAATGAGCAGTTCTTC. Its translation is CASSSDRVTHQYNEQFF.

This clone was picked up a small number of times. The V call is TRBV6-6, the J call TRBJ2-2, with 8 bases aligning to TRBD1. After removal of 4 bases from V and 1 base from J, the junction contained 5 bases not matched to a gene. The germline V gene encodes CDR1 MNHNY and CDR2 SVGAGI (reference sequence). The length of the CDR3 is 16 residues. CDR3 region: CASSSYGTGNTGELFF. The CDR3 DNA follows: TGTGCCAGCAGTTCCTACGGGACAGGGAACACCGGGGAGCTGTTTTTT.

The CDR3 sequence is CASRGTWGGTEAFF. CDR3 DNA: TGTGCCAGCAGAGGGACATGGGGCGGAACTGAAGCTTTCTTT. The chain uses TRBV2 and TRBJ1-1; possible D gene TRBD1, 6 bases. V was trimmed by 6 bases and J by 5 bases, leaving 16 bases between them. The CDR3 has 14 amino acids. Germline values: CDR1 SNHLY, CDR2 FYNNEI.

This clone was counted only a few times. The J gene is TRBJ2-5, the V gene TRBV19, with 9 bases that match TRBD1. Per the germline V gene, CDR1 is LNHDA and CDR2 is SQIVND (reference sequence). CDR3 size: 16 residues. V shed 5 bases, J shed 1 base, and the junction held 8 bases outside the gene matches. CDR3 coding DNA: TGTGCCAGTAGTGCAACACAGGGGGCCCCCCAAGAGACCCAGTACTTC. Protein product: CASSATQGAPQETQYF.

This clone has a handful of counts. The chain joins TRBV4-2 to TRBJ1-4; the match to TRBD1 covers 7 bases. Germline loops: CDR1 LGHNA, CDR2 YNFKEQ. CDR3 length equals 14 residues. With V trimmed by 5 bases and J by 6 bases, 6 bases remained unmatched. CDR3 coding DNA: TGTGCCAGCAGCAAAGGAGGACAGGATGAAAAACTGTTTTTT. Protein: CASSKGGQDEKLFF.